The 20 T cell receptor beta chains below were found in one sample sequenced in a study of identical twins. TCRdb analysed the 5' RACE reads with MiXCR anew, one entry per CDR3 protein. The sample consists of 650,000 to 800,000 distinct CDR3 sequences, around 8.6% of them appearing once. These data were also filed under a second study, of yellow fever vaccine responses in identical twins.

Material: PBMCs. The receptors derive from a woman under 30 in good health.

This clonotype was found a few times. The chain employs TRBV18 and TRBJ2-2; 7 bases are shared with TRBD2. J was trimmed by 3 bases and V by 6 bases; bases with no gene match: 10. Germline-derived CDR1 and CDR2 are KGHSH and LQKENI. The length of the CDR3 is 16 residues. CDR3 nucleotides: TGTGCCAGCTCCCCCGTGGCGGGAGAGTACACCGGGGAGCTGTTTTTT. It is translated as CASSPVAGEYTGELFF.

The rearrangement uses TRBV10-3 and TRBJ2-3; D unclear. V lost 3 bases to trimming and J lost 6 bases, with 7 bases between them. Germline CDR1 is ENHRY and CDR2 is SYGVKD. The CDR3 has 12 residues. CDR3 residues: CAISEIGDTQYF. The CDR3 nucleotides read TGTGCCATCAGTGAAATCGGGGATACGCAGTATTTT.

This clonotype was recorded many times. CDR3 nucleotides: TGCGCCAGCAGCTTGGCAGGGACAGGGAAAAGGTACGAGCAGTACTTC. It encodes CASSLAGTGKRYEQYF. The rearrangement joins TRBV5-1 to TRBJ2-7; the match to TRBD1 covers 9 bases. Per germline, CDR1 SGHRS and CDR2 YFSETQ. This CDR3 is built from 16 residues. With V trimmed by 0 bases and J by 4 bases, 8 bases remained unmatched.

This clonotype occurred a few times. The chain joins TRBV11-2 to TRBJ2-3; 9 bases fit TRBD1. This CDR3 is built from 16 residues. V was clipped by 1 base and J by 4 bases; unmatched bases: 6. Germline CDR1 SGHAT, CDR2 FQNNGV. CDR3 protein: CASSLVVGQGSDTQYF. For the CDR3, the DNA is TGTGCCAGCAGCTTAGTAGTGGGACAGGGCTCAGATACGCAGTATTTT.

At least ten counts were recorded for this clonotype. The chain joins TRBV5-1 to TRBJ1-1; D is undetermined. CDR1 is SGHRS, CDR2 YFSETQ, per germline. The V and J ends lost 0 bases and 5 bases respectively, with 11 bases between them. The CDR3 has 14 amino acids. Here the CDR3 reads CASSLDLVLTEAFF. Here the CDR3 DNA reads TGCGCCAGCAGCTTGGATCTCGTGTTAACTGAAGCTTTCTTT.

In this sample, this clonotype turned up a few times. The chain links TRBV25-1 to TRBJ1-2; D is unresolved. This CDR3 is 12 amino acids long. Germline V gene sequence: CDR1 MGHDK, CDR2 SYGVNS. The V and J ends lost 1 base and 5 bases respectively, with 5 bases between them. This CDR3 reads CASSELEYGYTF. CDR3 bases: TGTGCCAGCAGTGAATTAGAGTATGGCTACACCTTC.

In this sample, this clonotype turned up many times. The genes are TRBV7-2 and TRBJ2-3, with D uncertain. Trimming removed 2 bases from V and 0 bases from J, with 6 bases in between. Per germline, CDR1 SGHTA and CDR2 FQGNSA. This CDR3 is built from 14 residues. CDR3 DNA sequence: TGTGCCAGCAGCTTATCTTCCAGCACAGATACGCAGTATTTT. This translates into CASSLSSSTDTQYF. Full variable domain (rest looked up from reference TRBV7-2 and TRBJ2-3): GAGVSQSPSNKVTEKGKDVELRCDPISGHTALYWYRQSLGQGLEFLIYFQGNSAPDKSGLPSDRFSAERTGGSVSTLTIQRTQQEDSAVYLCASSLSSSTDTQYFGPGTRLTVL.

This chain joins TRBV20-1 and TRBJ2-7; 8 positions match TRBD1. This CDR3 contains 14 residues. Germline CDR1 is DFQATT and CDR2 is SNEGSKA (reference sequence). V gave up 6 bases and J gave up 0 bases; unmatched junction bases: 7. The CDR3 region has the DNA TGCAGTGCCCTAACAGGGGGAGGCTCCTACGAGCAGTACTTC. Protein: CSALTGGGSYEQYF.

This clonotype was counted many times. The CDR3 region has the DNA TGTGCCAGCAGAGGACAGGACAGGGAGGCAGGAAACACCATATATTTT. This gives the protein CASRGQDREAGNTIYF. J is TRBJ1-3 and V is TRBV7-2; 8 positions agree with TRBD1. V was clipped by 6 bases and J by 4 bases; unmatched bases: 11. Germline assignment: CDR1 SGHTA and CDR2 FQGNSA. This CDR3 has 16 residues.

This clonotype was seen at least ten times. The V gene is TRBV29-1, the J gene TRBJ2-5, with D maybe TRBD1 (5 bases). Trimming removed 7 bases from V and 1 base from J, with 10 bases in between. Germline-derived CDR1 and CDR2 are SQVTM and ANQGSEA. CDR3 length: 12 amino acids. Here the CDR3 reads CSAGHVQETQYF. The CDR3 bases are TGCAGCGCCGGACATGTCCAAGAGACCCAGTACTTC.

This clonotype was detected ten times or more. V is TRBV25-1 and J is TRBJ2-5; perhaps TRBD2 as D (6 bases). Trimming took 2 bases from V and 5 from J, leaving 12 bases between them. Germline V gene sequence: CDR1 MGHDK, CDR2 SYGVNS. The CDR3 consists of 14 residues. The CDR3 DNA sequence: TGTGCCAGCAGTGAACTCTCTGGGGGGGAGACCCAGTACTTC. Translation: CASSELSGGETQYF.

This clonotype was seen only a few times. The V gene is TRBV6-2 or TRBV6-3, the J gene TRBJ2-7; no firm D call. The CDR3 runs to 12 residues. Germline V gene lookup returns CDR1 MNHEY and CDR2 SVGEGT. Deletions cut 1 base from V and 6 bases from J, with 7 bases between. The CDR3 nucleotides are TGTGCCAGCAGTTACTTCTCCCCCGAGCAGTACTTC. The encoded protein is CASSYFSPEQYF.

V gene TRBV7-8 combines with J gene TRBJ2-1, with 9 nucleotides matching TRBD2. Unmatched junction bases numbered 13, after V lost 6 bases and J lost 10 bases. This CDR3 is built from 15 residues. Germline lookup yields CDR1 SGHVS and CDR2 FQNEAQ. The CDR3 sequence: CASSKETSGPSEQFF. In DNA, the CDR3 is TGTGCCAGCAGTAAAGAGACTAGCGGTCCCTCAGAGCAGTTCTTC.

The rearrangement joins TRBV4-2 to TRBJ2-7; D is unclear. The germline gives CDR1 LGHNA, CDR2 YNFKEQ. Trimming shortened V by 4 bases and J by 1 base, and 11 bases separated the two germline ends. This CDR3 contains 14 residues. The CDR3 region has the DNA TGTGCCAGCAGCCCAGAACTGCTTTCCTACGAGCAGTACTTC. Translating it yields CASSPELLSYEQYF.

The chain links TRBV11-2 to TRBJ2-5; a weak D match, TRBD1 (6 bases). Germline assignment: CDR1 SGHAT and CDR2 FQNNGV. The CDR3 loop spans 15 amino acids. Between the trimmed V and J ends, which lost 5 bases and 3 bases, there was a span of 16 bases. The CDR3 is CASSPELDREETQYF. The CDR3 DNA follows: TGTGCCAGCAGCCCCGAACTGGACAGAGAAGAGACCCAGTACTTC. Based on the CDR3 plus reference TRBV11-2 and TRBJ2-5, the full variable domain is EAGVAQSPRYKIIEKRQSVAFWCNPISGHATLYWYQQILGQGPKLLIQFQNNGVVDDSQLPKDRFSAERLKGVDSTLKIQPAKLEDSAVYLCASSPELDREETQYFGPGTRLLVL.

This clonotype has a handful of counts. This chain uses TRBV29-1 with TRBJ2-4; TRBD1 matches 10 bases. CDR1 and CDR2 (germline): SQVTM, ANQGSEA. After removal of 5 bases from V and 6 bases from J, the junction contained 4 bases not matched to a gene. The CDR3 contains 13 residues. The CDR3 loop is CSVRQGAVNIQYF. Here the CDR3 DNA reads TGCAGCGTTCGACAGGGGGCGGTAAACATTCAGTACTTC.

This clonotype has a count of ten or more. The gene calls are TRBV12-3 or TRBV12-4 and TRBJ2-3, with 8 bases that match TRBD1. V shed 6 bases, J shed 0 bases, and the junction held 5 bases outside the gene matches. This CDR3 has 15 residues. The CDR3 here is CASSNTGGSTDTQYF. CDR3 DNA: TGTGCCAGCAGCAACACAGGGGGGAGCACAGATACGCAGTATTTT.

This clonotype was counted at least ten times. The rearrangement uses TRBV12-3 or TRBV12-4 and TRBJ2-1; 8 bases fit TRBD2. J gave up 10 bases and V 7 bases, and 15 bases lay outside the gene matches. This CDR3 spans 15 amino acids. The CDR3 bases are TGTGCCAGCACCCTTACCGGGACTAGGGGTAGGGAGCAGTTCTTC. Translation gives CASTLTGTRGREQFF.

This clonotype occurred a few times. The chain couples TRBV24-1 to TRBJ2-3, with D perhaps matching TRBD2 (6 bases). Germline CDR1 is KGHDR and CDR2 is SFDVKD. Deletions cut 2 bases from V and 1 base from J, with 18 bases between. The CDR3 spans 18 residues. The CDR3 loop reads CATSDSGGQFDGTDTQYF. Written as DNA, the CDR3 is TGTGCCACCAGTGATTCAGGAGGGCAGTTTGACGGCACAGATACGCAGTATTTT.

This clonotype was detected only a few times. DNA for the CDR3: TGTGCCAGCAGCCCCCAAATAGCGGGAGGAGAGACCCAGTACTTC. Encoded protein: CASSPQIAGGETQYF. The chain employs TRBV6-1 and TRBJ2-5; 10 bases match TRBD2. Germline V lookup: CDR1 MNHNS, CDR2 SASEGT. The CDR3 has 15 amino acids. V lost 6 bases to trimming and J lost 4 bases; unmatched junction nucleotides: 8.